This record looks at one T cell receptor (beta chain) sequence and its context. What it binds is unknown. Relative to the germline gene, one junction end is altered; a read error may explain this. The sample contains more than one DNA sequence encoding this CDR3. This specimen belongs to a study of cytomegalovirus exposure and HLA in healthy donors. Study-wide results and caveats: A previous analysis found most TCR beta V segments productive roughly 90% or roughly 30% of the time. Reported results showed that the classifier diagnosed cytomegalovirus status with high specificity and sensitivity.

Primers included in the PCR were 60 Vbeta and 13 Jbeta primers. Clones were read by immunoSEQ multiplex PCR, and TCRdb kept only the in-frame ones, dropping some. The sample has 95,000 to 100,000 clones, 70% to 80% seen once. The CDR3 is made up of 15 amino acids. CDR1 and CDR2 from the germline V gene are SGHDN and FVKESK. V gene TRBV14 combines with J gene TRBJ2-7; D is unclear. This TCR was sampled from a female donor in good health and CMV-seronegative. Source material: PBMCs. The CDR3 here is CASSQDSQRRYEQYF. CDR3 in DNA: TGCGCCAGCAGCCAAGATTCCCAGAGGCGCTACGAGCAGTACTTC.